The sequence of this TCR beta chain was determined in a study of identical twins. Study-level results: Partial confounding of zero-insertion analyses by invariant MAIT and iNKT cells was possible. Excess twin sharing in beta out-of-frame sequences was weaker.

Template switching introduced a universal primer site, and the cDNA bore unique molecular identifiers. TCRdb recomputed calls from the 5' RACE reads with MiXCR, one row per CDR3 protein. The table lists about 530,000 distinct CDR3 sequences, under 25% of them singletons, with around 0.48% in the top ten. Looked up from germline, CDR1 is SNHLY and CDR2 is FYNNEI. V lost 6 bases and J 5 bases, leaving 5 bases between the germline ends. The CDR3 runs 11 residues. This clonotype was seen a handful of times. Antigen specificity is unknown. This same sample was also part of a study on yellow fever vaccine responses in identical twins.

This chain joins TRBV2 and TRBJ2-1; D not resolved. What was sequenced was CD4+ T cells sorted from blood. The TCR originated in a woman younger than 35 in good health. CDR3 residues: CASRLNNEQFF. Written as DNA, the CDR3 is TGTGCCAGCAGGTTGAACAATGAGCAGTTCTTC. The full variable domain, rest sourced from reference TRBV2 and TRBJ2-1, is EPEVTQTPSHQVTQMGQEVILRCVPISNHLYFYWYRQILGQKVEFLVSFYNNEISEKSEIFDDQFSVERPDGSNFTLKIRSTKLEDSAMYFCASRLNNEQFFGPGTRLTVL.